This is a list of T cell receptor beta chains from one sample in a study of blood T cells in healthy people across ages. TCRdb analysed the 5' RACE reads with MiXCR anew, one entry per CDR3 protein. The data contain around 1.5 million distinct CDR3 sequences, around 59% of them singletons. Sequencing input: blood. These receptors were collected from a man aged 18-30 years in good health. Each CDR3 is given with its conserved first and last residue. The D gene is left open where the match is weak. Clone size, where shown, is once, few, many, or a class for clones that have expanded.

clone_size j_call v_call d_call cdr3_nt cdr3_aa
. TRBJ2-2 TRBV5-1 TRBD1 TGCGCCAGCAGCCCCACAGGGGTTACCGGGGAGCTGTTTTTT CASSPTGVTGELFF
few TRBJ1-5 TRBV28 TRBD1 TGTGCCAGCAGTTTACGGGACAGGGGCAATCAGCCCCAGCATTTT CASSLRDRGNQPQHF
few TRBJ2-7 TRBV10-3 . TGTGCCACCGGGTCTAGCTACGGGCAGTACTTC CATGSSYGQYF
. TRBJ1-6 TRBV4-1 TRBD1 TGCGCCAGCAGCCAAGGACAGGGAAATAGTTCACCCCTCCACTTT CASSQGQGNSSPLHF
few TRBJ2-5 TRBV12-3/TRBV12-4 . TGTGCCAGCAGTTTAGAAATTAGAGACTACCAAGAGACCCAGTACTTC CASSLEIRDYQETQYF
. TRBJ2-3 TRBV7-6 TRBD1 TGTGCCAGCAGCCACGTTACCGGGACAGGGGGCACAGATACGCAGTATTTT CASSHVTGTGGTDTQYF
. TRBJ2-1 TRBV29-1 TRBD2 TGCAGCGTTGAGGGACTAGCGGATAAGAATGAGCAGTTCTTC CSVEGLADKNEQFF
. TRBJ2-1 TRBV20-1 TRBD2 TGCAGTGCTAGATCTAGCGGGGCTAGCTCCTACAATGAGCAGTTCTTC CSARSSGASSYNEQFF
. TRBJ2-3 TRBV4-2 . TGTGCCAGCAGCCAAGGTGAAGGGTATTCTCGTGGGGTAGGAGATACGCAGTATTTT CASSQGEGYSRGVGDTQYF
. TRBJ1-6 TRBV12-3/TRBV12-4 . TGTGCCAGCAGCAGCCCCCGGGGCACCGAGAATTCACCCCTCCACTTT CASSSPRGTENSPLHF
once TRBJ2-1 TRBV5-5 TRBD1 TGTGCCAGCAGCTTACAGGGGGACGTCTACAATGAGCAGTTCTTC CASSLQGDVYNEQFF
few TRBJ2-7 TRBV4-1 . TGCGCCAGCAGCCACCAGGGAGTTGACGAGCAGTACTTC CASSHQGVDEQYF
few TRBJ2-1 TRBV6-2/TRBV6-3 . TGTGCCAGCAGCCACAATCACAATGAGCAGTTCTTC CASSHNHNEQFF
few TRBJ1-1 TRBV4-1 . TGCGCCAGCAGCCCAGAACCGGGCAGGTTGAACACTGAAGCTTTCTTT CASSPEPGRLNTEAFF
few TRBJ1-1 TRBV27 . TGTGCCAGCAGTACCTTCGGACGGAGAAACACTGAAGCTTTCTTT CASSTFGRRNTEAFF
few TRBJ2-3 TRBV29-1 TRBD1 TGCAGCGCATCACGGACAGGTGTTACAGATACGCAGTATTTT CSASRTGVTDTQYF
. TRBJ2-3 TRBV2 . TGTGCCAGCGCGCCGGAGGGCCGGTTGGATACGCAGTATTTT CASAPEGRLDTQYF
few TRBJ2-7 TRBV14 . TGTGCCAGCAGCCAAGTGGGGCGAAGAGGTCACGAGCAGTACTTC CASSQVGRRGHEQYF
. TRBJ1-2 TRBV25-1 TRBD1 TGTGCCGGCAGGGGGGCGGGGAACTATGGCTACACCTTC CAGRGAGNYGYTF
. TRBJ1-6 TRBV12-5 . TGTGCTAGTGGTTTGGTACTCCCCAGGTCTGGGTCACCCCTCCACTTT CASGLVLPRSGSPLHF
. TRBJ2-3 TRBV11-2 . TGTGCCAGCAGCTTAGTGGGCACAACCACAGATACGCAGTATTTT CASSLVGTTTDTQYF
. TRBJ1-1 TRBV9 . TGTGCCAGCAGCGGGCTGGGCGGAGCGAACACTGAAGCTTTCTTT CASSGLGGANTEAFF
. TRBJ2-1 TRBV10-1 TRBD2 TGCGCCAGCAGCGAGGCCGGGAGGGGGGTCTACAATGAGCAGTTCTTC CASSEAGRGVYNEQFF
. TRBJ2-5 TRBV20-1 . TGCAGTGCTAGACAAAACCTCCGATCGGGCCCAAAAGAGACCCAGTACTTC CSARQNLRSGPKETQYF
. TRBJ1-1 TRBV20-1 . TGCAGTGCTAGGGGGGGGGACACTGAAGCTTTCTTT CSARGGDTEAFF
. TRBJ2-3 TRBV5-6 . TGTGCCAGCAGCACAGTTGTCACAGATACGCAGTATTTT CASSTVVTDTQYF
few TRBJ1-2 TRBV27 . TGTGCCAGCCCCTTTCGGGAGATCGATGGCTACACCTTC CASPFREIDGYTF
. TRBJ1-2 TRBV6-1 . TGTGCCAGTAGTGAAATATTTTCGGGACTGACATATGGCTACACCTTC CASSEIFSGLTYGYTF
few TRBJ2-1 TRBV10-3 TRBD2 TGTGCCATCAGTGTACTAGCGGCCTCCTACAATGAGCAGTTCTTC CAISVLAASYNEQFF
. TRBJ2-7 TRBV12-3/TRBV12-4 . TGTGCCCGAAGGGGGGGCGAGCAGTACTTC CARRGGEQYF
. TRBJ1-2 TRBV30 . TGTGCCTGGAGTGTACCAGGAAAAGGCTACACCTTC CAWSVPGKGYTF
. TRBJ1-2 TRBV20-1 TRBD1 TGCAGTGCTAGACCCTCGACAGGGGACTATGGCTACACCTTC CSARPSTGDYGYTF
once TRBJ2-6 TRBV20-1 . TGCAGTGCTAGCCCCCTGAGGGCCAACGTCCTGACTTTC CSASPLRANVLTF
few TRBJ1-1 TRBV27 . TGTGCCAGCAGTTCCTTCCTCGGTGGGGCTTTCTTT CASSSFLGGAFF
few TRBJ2-7 TRBV5-1 . TGCGCCAGCAGCTTATTGTCGGGGGCCACCTCCTACGAGCAGTACTTC CASSLLSGATSYEQYF
. TRBJ2-3 TRBV21-1 . TGTGCCAGCAGCAAAGAGGGGACTAGCGGAAGCACAGATACGCAGTATTTT CASSKEGTSGSTDTQYF
. TRBJ1-5 TRBV7-9 . TGTGCCAGCAGCTCACCAGGGGTTTCCCAGCATTTT CASSSPGVSQHF
. TRBJ2-5 TRBV3-1 TRBD2 TGTGCCAGCAGCGGGGGGTCGCGGGAGCAGTACTTC CASSGGSREQYF
few TRBJ2-7 TRBV11-2 TRBD2 TGTGCCAGCAGCCGTACCGGGACTAGCGGGAGCTACGAGCAGTACTTC CASSRTGTSGSYEQYF
. TRBJ1-1 TRBV7-9 . TGTGCCAGCAGCTCATCCACCCGCCCGATGGCTTTCTTT CASSSSTRPMAFF
once TRBJ2-1 TRBV5-1 . TGCGCCAGCAGCTCGGGCCTAACAGGTTCATCCTACAATGAGCAGTTCTTC CASSSGLTGSSYNEQFF
. TRBJ1-2 TRBV5-6 TRBD1 TGTGCCAGCAGCCTACCGGGACAGGGGGCCCTCTACTATGGCTACACCTTC CASSLPGQGALYYGYTF
. TRBJ2-1 TRBV4-1 TRBD2 TGCGCCAGCAGCCAACCGGGACTAGCGGCACCCGAGCAGTTCTTC CASSQPGLAAPEQFF
. TRBJ2-7 TRBV20-1 TRBD2 TGCAGTGCTATTACTAGCGGGACTTCCTTCTACGAGCAGTACTTC CSAITSGTSFYEQYF
. TRBJ1-2 TRBV3-1 . TGTGCCAGCAGCCAAGGGGAGGGCTACACCTTC CASSQGEGYTF
. TRBJ2-1 TRBV2 . TGTGCCAGCAGTGACGGGCGAGTCAGGGGCAATGAGCAGTTCTTC CASSDGRVRGNEQFF
once TRBJ2-7 TRBV20-1 TRBD1 TGCAGTGCTAGCGGGGGCCTGGGACAGGGCAACACCTACGAGCAGTACTTC CSASGGLGQGNTYEQYF
few TRBJ1-2 TRBV27 . TGTGCCAGCAAGGGCCGAGCCGACTATGGCTACACCTTC CASKGRADYGYTF
. TRBJ2-7 TRBV27 TRBD2 TGTGCCAGCAGCCCGGGAGGGGCCCACTACGAGCAGTACTTC CASSPGGAHYEQYF
. TRBJ2-3 TRBV7-9 . TGTGCCAGCAGCTTAGAAGGCAATCCGGTGGATACGCAGTATTTT CASSLEGNPVDTQYF
. TRBJ2-7 TRBV20-1 . TGCAGTGCTTCACGGGGTCCAAGCTCCTACGAGCAGTACTTC CSASRGPSSYEQYF
. TRBJ1-2 TRBV5-1 . TGCGCCAGCAGCTCCACCATGGGGGGCTACACCTTC CASSSTMGGYTF
few TRBJ2-4 TRBV20-1 TRBD2 TGCAGTGCTAGTGGGGCCCTAGCGGGAGGACAGTACTTC CSASGALAGGQYF
few TRBJ2-1 TRBV14 TRBD1 TGTGCCAGCAGCCAAGATTGGGGACAGGGTTGGAATGAGCAGTTCTTC CASSQDWGQGWNEQFF
. TRBJ1-6 TRBV20-1 TRBD1 TGCAGTGCTAGAGATTTCGGCGGGACAGTGAATTCACCCCTCCACTTT CSARDFGGTVNSPLHF
. TRBJ2-1 TRBV12-3/TRBV12-4 . TGTGCCAGCAGTTTCGGACCTTACTCCTACAATGAGCAGTTCTTC CASSFGPYSYNEQFF
. TRBJ2-7 TRBV27 TRBD1 TGTGCCAGCAGTTTATCGACAGGGGGGGAATACGAGCAGTACTTC CASSLSTGGEYEQYF
few TRBJ2-2 TRBV29-1 TRBD2 TGCAGCGTTGAACCTCCTAGCGGGGGGAACACCGGGGAGCTGTTTTTT CSVEPPSGGNTGELFF